The clone carrying this T cell receptor beta chain was detected ten times or more. Its specificity is not known. This CDR3 has 14 residues. The V and J ends lost 5 bases and 4 bases respectively, with 14 bases between them. The entry originates in a study of HIV-infected children after antiretroviral therapy interruption. Study as a whole: Four children interrupted treatment; four stayed on continuous treatment. Study-wide results and caveats: Naive CD4+ CDR3 sharing between time points fell after interruption began.

Unique molecular identifiers were included in an RNA-based 3' RACE TCR library. One entry per CDR3 protein, called by TCRdb with MiXCR from the 3' RACE reads. The sample holds about 46,000 distinct CDR3 sequences, more than 3.5% seen once. Indicated treatment: PENTA 11 planned treatment interruption arm or continuous ART arm. This chain joins TRBV12-3 or TRBV12-4 and TRBJ1-1; a possible D gene is TRBD1 (5 bases). The specimen was CD45RA+ CD4+ T cells from PBMCs, pooled from several time points, collected from a donor given antiretroviral therapy, either interrupted or continuous. Subset indicated: naive CD4+ CD45RA+ CD45RO- T cells. The TCR comes from a pool of human donors with HIV. The DNA for the CDR3 is TGTGCCAGCAGTCTCCCAGGGAGGAGCACTGAAGCTTTCTTT. Translating it yields CASSLPGRSTEAFF.